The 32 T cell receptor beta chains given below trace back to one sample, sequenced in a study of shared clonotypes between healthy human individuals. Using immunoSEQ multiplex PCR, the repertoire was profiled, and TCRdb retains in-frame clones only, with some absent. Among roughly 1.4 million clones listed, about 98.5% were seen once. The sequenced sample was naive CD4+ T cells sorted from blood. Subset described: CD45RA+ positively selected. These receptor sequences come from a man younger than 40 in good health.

The CDR3 spells CASRAQGAVQPQHF. The CDR3 bases are TGTGCCAGTAGGGCACAGGGGGCGGTTCAGCCCCAGCATTTT. This sequence joins TRBV19 and TRBJ1-5, with 9 positions matching TRBD1. CDR1 and CDR2 from the germline V gene are LNHDA and SQIVND (reference sequence). J gave up 6 bases and V 6 bases, and 6 bases lay outside the gene matches. The CDR3 totals 14 residues.

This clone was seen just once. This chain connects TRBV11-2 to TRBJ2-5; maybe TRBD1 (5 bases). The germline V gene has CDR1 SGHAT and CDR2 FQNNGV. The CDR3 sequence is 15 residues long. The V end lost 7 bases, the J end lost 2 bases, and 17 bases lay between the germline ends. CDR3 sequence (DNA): TGTGCCAGCACCAGAGGCAGGGCAACTCAAGAGACCCAGTACTTC. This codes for CASTRGRATQETQYF.

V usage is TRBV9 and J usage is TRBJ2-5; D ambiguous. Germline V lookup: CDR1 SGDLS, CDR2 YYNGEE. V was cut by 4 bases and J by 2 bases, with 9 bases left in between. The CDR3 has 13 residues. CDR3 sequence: CASSLHSQETQYF. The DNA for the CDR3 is TGTGCCAGCAGCCTACACTCTCAAGAGACCCAGTACTTC.

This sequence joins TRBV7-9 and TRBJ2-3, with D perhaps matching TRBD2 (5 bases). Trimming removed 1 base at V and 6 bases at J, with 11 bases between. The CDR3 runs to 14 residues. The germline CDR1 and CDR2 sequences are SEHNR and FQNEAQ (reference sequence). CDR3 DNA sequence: TGTGCCAGCAGCTTAGGGTCCGACTATGATACGCAGTATTTT. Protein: CASSLGSDYDTQYF.

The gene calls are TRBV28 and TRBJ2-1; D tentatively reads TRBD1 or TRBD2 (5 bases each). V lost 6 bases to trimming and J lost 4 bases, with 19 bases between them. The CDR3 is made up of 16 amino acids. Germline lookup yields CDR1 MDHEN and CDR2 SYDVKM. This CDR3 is CASSRPGTPRYNEQFF. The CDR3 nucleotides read TGTGCCAGCAGCCGACCGGGGACGCCAAGGTACAATGAGCAGTTCTTC.

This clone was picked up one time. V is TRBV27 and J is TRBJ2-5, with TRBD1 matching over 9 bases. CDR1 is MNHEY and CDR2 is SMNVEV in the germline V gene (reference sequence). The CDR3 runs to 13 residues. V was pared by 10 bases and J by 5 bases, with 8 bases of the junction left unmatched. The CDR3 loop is CATKRTGVETQYF. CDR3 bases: TGTGCCACCAAAAGGACAGGGGTGGAGACCCAGTACTTC.

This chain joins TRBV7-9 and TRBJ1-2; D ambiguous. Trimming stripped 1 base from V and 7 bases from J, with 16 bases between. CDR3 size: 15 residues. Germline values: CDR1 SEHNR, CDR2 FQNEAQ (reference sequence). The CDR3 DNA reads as TGTGCCAGCAGCTTAGGCGGAGAGATTGCAGGTGGCTACACCTTC. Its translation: CASSLGGEIAGGYTF.

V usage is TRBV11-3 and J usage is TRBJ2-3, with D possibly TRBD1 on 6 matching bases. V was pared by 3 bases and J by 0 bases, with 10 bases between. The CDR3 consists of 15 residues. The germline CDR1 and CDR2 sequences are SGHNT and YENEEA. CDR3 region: CASSFTGLSTDTQYF. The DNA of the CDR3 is TGTGCCAGCAGCTTTACAGGGCTGAGCACAGATACGCAGTATTTT.

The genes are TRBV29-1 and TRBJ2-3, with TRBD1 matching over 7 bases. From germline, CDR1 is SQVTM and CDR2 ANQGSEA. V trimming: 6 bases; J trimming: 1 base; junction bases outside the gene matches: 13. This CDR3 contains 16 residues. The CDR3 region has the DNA TGCAGCGTCGAGGGGGCGACTCCCGGCGGCACAGATACGCAGTATTTT. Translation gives CSVEGATPGGTDTQYF.

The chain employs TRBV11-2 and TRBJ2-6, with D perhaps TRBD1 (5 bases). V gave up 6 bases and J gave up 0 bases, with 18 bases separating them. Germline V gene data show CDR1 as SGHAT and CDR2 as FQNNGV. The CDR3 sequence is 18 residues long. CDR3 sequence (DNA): TGTGCCAGCAGAAGGGTAGGGGTCCGACGCTCTGGGGCCAACGTCCTGACTTTC. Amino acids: CASRRVGVRRSGANVLTF. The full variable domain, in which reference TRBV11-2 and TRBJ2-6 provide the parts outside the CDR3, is EAGVAQSPRYKIIEKRQSVAFWCNPISGHATLYWYQQILGQGPKLLIQFQNNGVVDDSQLPKDRFSAERLKGVDSTLKIQPAKLEDSAVYLCASRRVGVRRSGANVLTFGAGSRLTVL.

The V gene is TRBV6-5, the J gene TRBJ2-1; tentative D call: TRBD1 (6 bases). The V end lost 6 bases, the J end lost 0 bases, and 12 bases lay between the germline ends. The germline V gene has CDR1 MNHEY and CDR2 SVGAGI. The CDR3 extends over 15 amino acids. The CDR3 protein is CASRWDTNSYNEQFF. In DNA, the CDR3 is TGTGCCAGCAGATGGGACACGAACTCCTACAATGAGCAGTTCTTC.

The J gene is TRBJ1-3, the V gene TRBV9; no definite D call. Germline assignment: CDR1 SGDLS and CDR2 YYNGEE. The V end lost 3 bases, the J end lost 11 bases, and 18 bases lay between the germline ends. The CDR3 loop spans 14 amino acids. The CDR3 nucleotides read TGTGCCAGCAGCGCGATTACAGAGTCGATTCCCATATATTTT. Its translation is CASSAITESIPIYF.

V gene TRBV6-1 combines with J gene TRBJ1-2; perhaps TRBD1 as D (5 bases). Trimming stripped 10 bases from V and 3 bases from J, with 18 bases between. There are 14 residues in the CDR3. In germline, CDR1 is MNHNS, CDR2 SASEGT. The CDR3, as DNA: TGTGCCACCGAAGCGGGGGGGATGTACTATGGCTACACCTTC. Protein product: CATEAGGMYYGYTF.

The CDR3 sequence: CASSRDIYEQYF. The CDR3 DNA is TGTGCCAGCAGCAGGGACATTTACGAGCAGTACTTC. V usage is TRBV5-8 and J usage is TRBJ2-7, with D perhaps TRBD1 (6 bases). The ends were cut back, 4 bases at V and 4 bases at J, with 9 bases in the middle. From germline, CDR1 is SGHTS and CDR2 YDEGEE. The CDR3 contains 12 residues.

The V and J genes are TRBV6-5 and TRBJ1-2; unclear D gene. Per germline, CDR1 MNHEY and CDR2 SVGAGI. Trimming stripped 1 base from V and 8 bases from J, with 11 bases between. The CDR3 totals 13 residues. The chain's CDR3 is CASSYLGPEGYTF. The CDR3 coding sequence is TGTGCCAGCAGTTACTTGGGCCCCGAGGGCTACACCTTC.

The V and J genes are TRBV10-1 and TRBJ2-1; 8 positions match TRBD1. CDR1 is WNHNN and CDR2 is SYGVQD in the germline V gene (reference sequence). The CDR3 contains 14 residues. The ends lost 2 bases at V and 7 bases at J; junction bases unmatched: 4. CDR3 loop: CASSEDRGDNEQFF. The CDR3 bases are TGCGCCAGCAGTGAGGACAGGGGAGATAATGAGCAGTTCTTC.

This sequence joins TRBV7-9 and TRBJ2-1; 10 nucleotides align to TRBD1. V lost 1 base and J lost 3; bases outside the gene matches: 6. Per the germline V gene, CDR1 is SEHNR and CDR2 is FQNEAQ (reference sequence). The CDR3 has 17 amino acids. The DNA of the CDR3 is TGTGCCAGCAGCTTAGACACGACAGGGGGCATCTACAATGAGCAGTTCTTC. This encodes CASSLDTTGGIYNEQFF.

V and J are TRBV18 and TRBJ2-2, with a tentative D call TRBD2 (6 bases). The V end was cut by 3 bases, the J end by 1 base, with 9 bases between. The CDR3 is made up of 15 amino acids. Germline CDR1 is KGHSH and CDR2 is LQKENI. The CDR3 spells CASSPRDLNTGELFF. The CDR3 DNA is TGTGCCAGCTCACCCCGGGACTTGAACACCGGGGAGCTGTTTTTT.

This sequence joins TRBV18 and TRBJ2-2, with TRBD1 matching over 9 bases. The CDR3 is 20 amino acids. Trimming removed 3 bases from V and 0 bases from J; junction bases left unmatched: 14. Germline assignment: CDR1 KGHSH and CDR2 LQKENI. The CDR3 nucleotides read TGTGCCAGCTCACCGATCCCGGGACAGGGAAAGTTCGCGAACACCGGGGAGCTGTTTTTT. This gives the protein CASSPIPGQGKFANTGELFF.

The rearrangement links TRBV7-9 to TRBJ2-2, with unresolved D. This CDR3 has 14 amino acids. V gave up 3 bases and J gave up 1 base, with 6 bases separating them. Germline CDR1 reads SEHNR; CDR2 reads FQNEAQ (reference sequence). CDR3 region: CASSFLVNTGELFF. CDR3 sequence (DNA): TGTGCCAGCAGCTTCCTAGTGAACACCGGGGAGCTGTTTTTT.

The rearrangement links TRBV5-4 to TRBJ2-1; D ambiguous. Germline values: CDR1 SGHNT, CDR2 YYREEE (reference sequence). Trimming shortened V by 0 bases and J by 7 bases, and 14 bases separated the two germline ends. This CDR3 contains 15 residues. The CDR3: CASSLVGGVGNEQFF. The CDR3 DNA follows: TGTGCCAGCAGCTTGGTAGGCGGAGTAGGGAATGAGCAGTTCTTC.

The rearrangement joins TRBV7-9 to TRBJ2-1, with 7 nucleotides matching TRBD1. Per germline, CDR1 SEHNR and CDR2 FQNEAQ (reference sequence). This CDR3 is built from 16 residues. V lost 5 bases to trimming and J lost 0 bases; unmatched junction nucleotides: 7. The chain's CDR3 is CASSQRGLFSYNEQFF. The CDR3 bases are TGTGCCAGCAGCCAGAGGGGGCTCTTCTCCTACAATGAGCAGTTCTTC.

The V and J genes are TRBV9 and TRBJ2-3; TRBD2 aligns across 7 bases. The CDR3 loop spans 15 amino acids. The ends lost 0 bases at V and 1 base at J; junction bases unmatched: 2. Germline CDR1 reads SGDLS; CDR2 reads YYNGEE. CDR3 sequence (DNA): TGTGCCAGCAGCGTAGGACTAGCTCGCACAGATACGCAGTATTTT. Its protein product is CASSVGLARTDTQYF.

The CDR3 loop is CSAKDGDEQFF. The CDR3 region has the DNA TGCAGCGCTAAAGACGGCGATGAGCAGTTCTTC. The rearrangement joins TRBV29-1 to TRBJ2-1, with D hard to call. The CDR3 totals 11 residues. V was pared by 7 bases and J by 8 bases, with 12 bases between. Germline V gene sequence: CDR1 SQVTM, CDR2 ANQGSEA.

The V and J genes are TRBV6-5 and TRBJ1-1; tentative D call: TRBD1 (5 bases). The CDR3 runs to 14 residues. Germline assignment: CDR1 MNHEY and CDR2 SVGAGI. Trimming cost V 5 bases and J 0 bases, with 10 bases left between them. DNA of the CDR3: TGTGCCAGCAGTCGACAGATCATGAACACTGAAGCTTTCTTT. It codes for CASSRQIMNTEAFF.

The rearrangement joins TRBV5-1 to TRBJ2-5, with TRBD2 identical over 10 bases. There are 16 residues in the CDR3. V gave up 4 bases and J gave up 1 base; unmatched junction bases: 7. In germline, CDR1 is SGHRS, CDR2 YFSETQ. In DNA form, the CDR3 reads TGCGCCAGCAGCGGCGGACTAGCGGAGGCCCAAGAGACCCAGTACTTC. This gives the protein CASSGGLAEAQETQYF.

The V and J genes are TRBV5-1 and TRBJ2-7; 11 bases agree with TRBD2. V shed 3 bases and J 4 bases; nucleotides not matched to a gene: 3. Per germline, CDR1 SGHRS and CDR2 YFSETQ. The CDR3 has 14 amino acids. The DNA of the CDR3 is TGCGCCAGCAGCTCCACTAGCGGGAGATACGAGCAGTACTTC. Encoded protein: CASSSTSGRYEQYF. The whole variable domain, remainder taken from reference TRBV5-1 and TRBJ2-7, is KAGVTQTPRYLIKTRGQQVTLSCSPISGHRSVSWYQQTPGQGLQFLFEYFSETQRNKGNFPGRFSGRQFSNSRSEMNVSTLELGDSALYLCASSSTSGRYEQYFGPGTRLTVT.

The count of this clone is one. The DNA of the CDR3 is TGTGCCAGCAGCTTAGCCCCGGGACAGGGGAGTCAGCCCCAGCATTTT. This sequence encodes CASSLAPGQGSQPQHF. This sequence joins TRBV7-9 and TRBJ1-5; TRBD1 matches 10 bases. The germline gives CDR1 SEHNR, CDR2 FQNEAQ (reference sequence). V lost 0 bases and J lost 6; bases outside the gene matches: 5. This CDR3 has 16 amino acids.

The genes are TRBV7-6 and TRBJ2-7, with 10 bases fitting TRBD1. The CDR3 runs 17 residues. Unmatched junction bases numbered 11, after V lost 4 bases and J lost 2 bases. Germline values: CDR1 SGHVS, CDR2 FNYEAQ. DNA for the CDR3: TGTGCCAGCAGCTCCTACACCGGGACAGGGGTTGCCTACGAGCAGTACTTC. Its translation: CASSSYTGTGVAYEQYF. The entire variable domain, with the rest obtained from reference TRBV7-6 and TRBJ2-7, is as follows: GAGVSQSPRYKVTKRGQDVALRCDPISGHVSLYWYRQALGQGPEFLTYFNYEAQQDKSGLPNDRFSAERPEGSISTLTIQRTEQRDSAMYRCASSSYTGTGVAYEQYFGPGTRLTVT.

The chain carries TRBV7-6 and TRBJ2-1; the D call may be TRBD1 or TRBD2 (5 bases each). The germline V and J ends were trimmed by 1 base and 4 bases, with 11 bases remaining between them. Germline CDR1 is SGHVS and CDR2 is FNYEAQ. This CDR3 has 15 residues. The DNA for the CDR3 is TGTGCCAGCAGCTTAGTAGCCAGGGAGTACAATGAGCAGTTCTTC. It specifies CASSLVAREYNEQFF.

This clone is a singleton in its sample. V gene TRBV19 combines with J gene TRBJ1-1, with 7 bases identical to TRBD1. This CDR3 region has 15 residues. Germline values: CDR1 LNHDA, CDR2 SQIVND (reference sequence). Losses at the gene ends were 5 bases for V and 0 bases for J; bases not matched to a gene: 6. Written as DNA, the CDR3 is TGTGCCAGTAGTGAACCCGGGACAGTGAACACTGAAGCTTTCTTT. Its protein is CASSEPGTVNTEAFF.

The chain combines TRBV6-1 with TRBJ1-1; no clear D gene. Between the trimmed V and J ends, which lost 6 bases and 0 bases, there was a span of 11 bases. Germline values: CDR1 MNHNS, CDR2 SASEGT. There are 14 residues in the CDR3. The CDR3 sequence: CASSNLAMNTEAFF. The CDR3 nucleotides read TGTGCCAGCAGCAATTTGGCTATGAACACTGAAGCTTTCTTT.